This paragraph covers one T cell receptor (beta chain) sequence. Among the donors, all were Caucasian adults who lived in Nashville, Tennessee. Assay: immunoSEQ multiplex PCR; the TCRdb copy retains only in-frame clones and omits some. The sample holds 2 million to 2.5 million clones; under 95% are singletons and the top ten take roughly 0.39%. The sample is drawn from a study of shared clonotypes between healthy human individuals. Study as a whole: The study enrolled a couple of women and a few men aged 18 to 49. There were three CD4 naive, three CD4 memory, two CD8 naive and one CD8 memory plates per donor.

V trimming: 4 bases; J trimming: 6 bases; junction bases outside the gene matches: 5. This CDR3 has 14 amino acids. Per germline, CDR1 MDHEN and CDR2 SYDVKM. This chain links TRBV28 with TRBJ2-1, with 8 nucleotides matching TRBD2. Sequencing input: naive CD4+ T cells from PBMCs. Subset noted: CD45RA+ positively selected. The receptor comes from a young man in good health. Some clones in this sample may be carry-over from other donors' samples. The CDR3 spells CASSSLGTSNEQFF. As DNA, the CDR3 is TGTGCCAGCAGTTCACTTGGGACTAGCAATGAGCAGTTCTTC.